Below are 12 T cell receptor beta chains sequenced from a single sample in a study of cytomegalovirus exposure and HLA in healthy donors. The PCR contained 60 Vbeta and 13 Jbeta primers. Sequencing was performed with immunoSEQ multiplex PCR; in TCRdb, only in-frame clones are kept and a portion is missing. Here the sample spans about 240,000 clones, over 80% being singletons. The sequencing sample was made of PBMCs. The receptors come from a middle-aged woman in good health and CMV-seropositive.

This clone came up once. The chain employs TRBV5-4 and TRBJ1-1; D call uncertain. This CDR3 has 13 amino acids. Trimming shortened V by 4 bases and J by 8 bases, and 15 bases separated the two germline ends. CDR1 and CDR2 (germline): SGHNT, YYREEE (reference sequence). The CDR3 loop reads CASSQDIGREAFF. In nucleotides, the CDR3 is TGTGCCAGCAGCCAAGATATTGGGAGGGAAGCTTTCTTT.

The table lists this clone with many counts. The CDR3 DNA sequence: TGTGCCAGCAGCGCTACAGGGATGGAGGGCTACACCTTC. Residues: CASSATGMEGYTF. V usage is TRBV2 and J usage is TRBJ1-2, with D possibly matching TRBD1 (6 bases). V lost 6 bases to trimming and J lost 8 bases, with 16 bases between them. Germline loops: CDR1 SNHLY, CDR2 FYNNEI. This CDR3 region has 13 residues. The entire variable domain, with the rest obtained from reference TRBV2 and TRBJ1-2, is as follows: EPEVTQTPSHQVTQMGQEVILRCVPISNHLYFYWYRQILGQKVEFLVSFYNNEISEKSEIFDDQFSVERPDGSNFTLKIRSTKLEDSAMYFCASSATGMEGYTFGSGTRLTVV.

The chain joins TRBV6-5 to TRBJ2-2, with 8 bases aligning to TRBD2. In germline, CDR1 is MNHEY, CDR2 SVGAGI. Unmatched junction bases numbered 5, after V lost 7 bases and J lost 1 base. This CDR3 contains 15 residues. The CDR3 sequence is CASMMAGGNTGELFF. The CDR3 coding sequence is TGTGCCAGCATGATGGCGGGGGGGAACACCGGGGAGCTGTTTTTT.

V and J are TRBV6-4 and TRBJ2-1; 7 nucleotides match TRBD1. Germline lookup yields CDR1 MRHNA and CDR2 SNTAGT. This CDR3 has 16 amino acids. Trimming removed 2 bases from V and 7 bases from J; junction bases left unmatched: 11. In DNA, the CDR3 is TGTGCCAGCAGTGACGAGGGGACAGCTGGCGTGAATGAGCAGTTCTTC. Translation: CASSDEGTAGVNEQFF.

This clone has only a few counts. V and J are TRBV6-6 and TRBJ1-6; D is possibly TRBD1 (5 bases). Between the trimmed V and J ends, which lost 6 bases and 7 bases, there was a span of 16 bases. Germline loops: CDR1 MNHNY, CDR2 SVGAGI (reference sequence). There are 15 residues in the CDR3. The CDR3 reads CASRRDSSGNSPLHF. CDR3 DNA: TGTGCCAGCAGACGGGACTCCTCGGGCAATTCACCCCTCCACTTT.

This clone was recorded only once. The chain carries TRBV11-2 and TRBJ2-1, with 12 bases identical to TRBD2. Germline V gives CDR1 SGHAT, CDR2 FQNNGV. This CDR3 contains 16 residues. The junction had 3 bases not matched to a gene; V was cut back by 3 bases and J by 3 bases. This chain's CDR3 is CASSFQGLAGYNEQFF. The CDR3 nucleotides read TGTGCCAGCAGCTTCCAGGGACTAGCGGGCTACAATGAGCAGTTCTTC.

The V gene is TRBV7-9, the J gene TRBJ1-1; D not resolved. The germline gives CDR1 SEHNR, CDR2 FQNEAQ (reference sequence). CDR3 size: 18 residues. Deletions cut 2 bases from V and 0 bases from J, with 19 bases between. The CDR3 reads CASSLIVGKRGLNTEAFF. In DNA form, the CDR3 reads TGTGCCAGCAGCTTAATCGTCGGGAAGCGGGGTCTGAACACTGAAGCTTTCTTT. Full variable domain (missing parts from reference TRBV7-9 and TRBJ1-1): DTGVSQNPRHKITKRGQNVTFRCDPISEHNRLYWYRQTLGQGPEFLTYFQNEAQLEKSRLLSDRFSAERPKGSFSTLEIQRTEQGDSAMYLCASSLIVGKRGLNTEAFFGQGTRLTVV.

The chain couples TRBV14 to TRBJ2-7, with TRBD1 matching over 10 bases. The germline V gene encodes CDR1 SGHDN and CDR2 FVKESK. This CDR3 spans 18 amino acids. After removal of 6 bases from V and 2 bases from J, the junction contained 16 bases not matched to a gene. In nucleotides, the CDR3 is TGTGCCAGCAGGACCCTCAACGAGACAGGGGGCCTCACCTACGAGCAGTACTTC. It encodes CASRTLNETGGLTYEQYF. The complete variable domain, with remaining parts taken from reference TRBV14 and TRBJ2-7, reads EAGVTQFPSHSVIEKGQTVTLRCDPISGHDNLYWYRRVMGKEIKFLLHFVKESKQDESGMPNNRFLAERTGGTYSTLKVQPAELEDSGVYFCASRTLNETGGLTYEQYFGPGTRLTVT.

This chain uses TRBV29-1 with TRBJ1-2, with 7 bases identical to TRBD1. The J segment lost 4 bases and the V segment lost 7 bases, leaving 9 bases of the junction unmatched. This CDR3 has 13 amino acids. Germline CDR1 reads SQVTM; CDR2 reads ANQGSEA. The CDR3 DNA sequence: TGCAGCGCAGGGGGTGGTGGGGTCTATGGCTACACCTTC. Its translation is CSAGGGGVYGYTF.

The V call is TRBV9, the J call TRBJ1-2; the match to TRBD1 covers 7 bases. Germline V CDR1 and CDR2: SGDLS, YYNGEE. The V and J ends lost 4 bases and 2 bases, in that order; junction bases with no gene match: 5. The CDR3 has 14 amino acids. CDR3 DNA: TGTGCCAGCAGCCCCCAGACAGGGAACTATGGCTACACCTTC. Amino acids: CASSPQTGNYGYTF.

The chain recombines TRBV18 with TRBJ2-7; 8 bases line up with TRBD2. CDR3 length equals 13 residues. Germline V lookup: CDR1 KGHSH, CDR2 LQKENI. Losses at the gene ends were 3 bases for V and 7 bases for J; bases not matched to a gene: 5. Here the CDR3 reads CASSPPGGGEQYF. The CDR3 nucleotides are TGTGCCAGCTCACCCCCCGGGGGGGGAGAGCAGTACTTC.

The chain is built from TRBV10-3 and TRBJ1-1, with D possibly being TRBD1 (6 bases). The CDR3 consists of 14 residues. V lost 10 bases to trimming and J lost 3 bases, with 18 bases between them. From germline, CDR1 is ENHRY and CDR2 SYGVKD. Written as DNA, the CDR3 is TGTGCCACCGGGCGGGGGGCGCAGGACACTGAAGCTTTCTTT. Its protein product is CATGRGAQDTEAFF.